This T cell receptor beta chain was retrieved from a study of CD4 and CD8 cells across lung adenocarcinoma regions. In its sample, this clonotype ranks as medium-sized. Samples came from patients with localized non-small cell lung adenocarcinoma. TCRdb reprocessed the PCR reads with MiXCR, giving one entry per CDR3 protein. The sample consists of approximately 9,600 distinct CDR3 sequences, 46% of them appearing once. Germline V gene data show CDR1 as MNHNS and CDR2 as SASEGT. The length of the CDR3 is 14 residues. The receptor's source is a female donor with lung adenocarcinoma. The CD4 and CD8 labels of this study may be unreliable. The chain employs TRBV6-1 and TRBJ2-5, with 8 nucleotides matching TRBD1. The end of the DNA aligns better with TRBJ2-7, so the J call may be wrong. Sequenced: CD4+ T cells from the margin of a lung tumor. The CDR3 sequence is CASSEGDRNYEQYF. CDR3 nucleotides: TGTGCCAGCAGTGAAGGGGACAGGAACTACGAGCAGTACTTC.